One and the same sample provided the 15 T cell receptor beta chains below, sequenced in a study of siplizumab effects on memory and regulatory T cells. This table comes from immunoSEQ multiplex PCR, and its TCRdb copy is limited to in-frame clones, with some not included. The sample yields tens of thousands of clones, 80% to 90% seen once. The specimen was naive CD4+ T cells sorted from blood. Every receptor here comes from a human donor in good health.

This chain connects TRBV29-1 to TRBJ1-5; the match to TRBD1 covers 8 bases. Unmatched junction bases numbered 0, after V lost 6 bases and J lost 2 bases. This CDR3 contains 12 residues. From germline, CDR1 is SQVTM and CDR2 ANQGSEA. Here the CDR3 reads CSVGQGNQPQHF. The CDR3 nucleotides are TGCAGCGTGGGACAGGGCAATCAGCCCCAGCATTTT.

The table lists this clone with a count of one. The J gene is TRBJ2-2, the V gene TRBV18; TRBD1 aligns across 9 bases. Per germline, CDR1 KGHSH and CDR2 LQKENI. Losses at the gene ends were 6 bases for V and 1 base for J; bases not matched to a gene: 6. The CDR3 contains 16 residues. The CDR3 reads CASSADRGKNTGELFF. The CDR3, as DNA: TGTGCCAGCTCCGCCGACAGGGGGAAGAACACCGGGGAGCTGTTTTTT.

The rearrangement links TRBV28 to TRBJ2-7, with no clear D. The CDR3 has 11 residues. CDR1 MDHEN and CDR2 SYDVKM come from the germline V gene. V dropped 7 bases and J dropped 5 bases, with 9 bases sitting between them. The CDR3 is CASTLVDEQYF. As DNA, the CDR3 is TGTGCCAGCACGCTGGTTGACGAGCAGTACTTC.

This rearrangement joins TRBV18 to TRBJ2-7, with TRBD1 identical over 9 bases. The junction had 3 bases not matched to a gene; V was cut back by 0 bases and J by 3 bases. Germline loops: CDR1 KGHSH, CDR2 LQKENI. The CDR3 sequence is 15 residues long. CDR3 DNA sequence: TGTGCCAGCTCACCACCGGGACAGGGTGGCTACGAGCAGTACTTC. The encoded protein is CASSPPGQGGYEQYF.

V gene TRBV5-4 combines with J gene TRBJ1-1; D gene uncertain. Trimming removed 4 bases at V and 5 bases at J, with 21 bases between. The CDR3 loop spans 16 amino acids. Germline values: CDR1 SGHNT, CDR2 YYREEE (reference sequence). The CDR3 nucleotides are TGTGCCAGCAGCCTCGTACTACCGGGGAAATATACTGAAGCTTTCTTT. It translates to CASSLVLPGKYTEAFF.

The V gene is TRBV30, the J gene TRBJ1-4; D may be TRBD1 (5 bases). Trimming removed 5 bases at V and 8 bases at J, with 12 bases between. The germline V gene has CDR1 GTSNPN and CDR2 SVGIG (reference sequence). The CDR3 sequence is 12 residues long. The DNA for the CDR3 is TGTGCCTGGTCTCAGGGAGGCGAAAAACTGTTTTTT. It yields the protein CAWSQGGEKLFF.

The V gene is TRBV2, the J gene TRBJ1-2; the match to TRBD1 covers 8 bases. Germline-derived CDR1 and CDR2 are SNHLY and FYNNEI. V dropped 3 bases and J dropped 8; count of bases not matched to a gene: 8. This CDR3 spans 14 amino acids. The CDR3 DNA sequence: TGTGCCAGCAGTGAGATTTGGACAGGGCAAGGCTACACCTTC. Protein sequence: CASSEIWTGQGYTF.

This chain uses TRBV7-2 with TRBJ1-2; D call uncertain. Germline loops: CDR1 SGHTA, CDR2 FQGNSA. CDR3 length equals 13 residues. Trimming left V 2 bases short and J 2 bases short, with 6 bases between. The CDR3: CASSLRVNYGYTF. CDR3 nucleotides: TGTGCCAGCAGCTTAAGAGTGAACTATGGCTACACCTTC. Full variable domain (remainder filled in from reference TRBV7-2 and TRBJ1-2): GAGVSQSPSNKVTEKGKDVELRCDPISGHTALYWYRQSLGQGLEFLIYFQGNSAPDKSGLPSDRFSAERTGGSVSTLTIQRTQQEDSAVYLCASSLRVNYGYTFGSGTRLTVV.

This chain joins TRBV2 and TRBJ2-3; D unresolved. Trimming pared 8 bases from V and 0 bases from J, leaving 9 bases between. CDR3 size: 13 residues. CDR1 and CDR2 from the germline V gene are SNHLY and FYNNEI. The CDR3 DNA reads as TGTGCCAGCGACTTGTACAGCACAGATACGCAGTATTTT. Translation gives CASDLYSTDTQYF.

A single count supports this clone. The chain employs TRBV19 and TRBJ1-1, with D maybe TRBD1 (5 bases). This CDR3 contains 13 residues. Trimming took off 7 bases at V and 3 bases at J, with 12 bases between the two ends. Germline V CDR1 and CDR2: LNHDA, SQIVND (reference sequence). CDR3 DNA sequence: TGTGCCAGTAAGGGTCAGGGCGACACTGAAGCTTTCTTT. It encodes CASKGQGDTEAFF.

This chain uses TRBV25-1 with TRBJ2-3, with 10 nucleotides matching TRBD2. This CDR3 spans 13 amino acids. J lost 6 bases, V lost 4 bases, and 1 base had no gene match. The germline V gene encodes CDR1 MGHDK and CDR2 SYGVNS. The CDR3 sequence is CASSGAGGDTQYF. Written as DNA, the CDR3 is TGTGCCAGCAGTGGAGCGGGAGGGGATACGCAGTATTTT.

The CDR3 region is CATIRGKQWYGYTF. Written as DNA, the CDR3 is TGTGCCACCATTCGGGGGAAGCAGTGGTATGGCTACACCTTC. This sequence joins TRBV19 and TRBJ1-2; D possibly corresponds to TRBD1 (5 bases). CDR3 length: 14 residues. V lost 10 bases to trimming and J lost 5 bases, with 20 bases between them. Germline V CDR1 and CDR2: LNHDA, SQIVND (reference sequence).

This chain's CDR3 is CASSLVPHSGANVLTF. For the CDR3, the DNA is TGTGCCAGCAGCTTAGTCCCACATAGTGGGGCCAACGTCCTGACTTTC. The rearrangement uses TRBV7-6 and TRBJ2-6, with unresolved D. CDR3 length: 16 amino acids. Germline loops: CDR1 SGHVS, CDR2 FNYEAQ. The V gene lost 1 base and the J gene lost 3 bases, with 10 bases spanning the gap.

The V call is TRBV15, the J call TRBJ2-1; D is unclear. This CDR3 region has 14 residues. Germline CDR1 reads LNHNV; CDR2 reads YYDKDF (reference sequence). V shed 2 bases and J shed 7 bases, with 12 bases lying between them. CDR3 amino acids: CATSRSLTENEQFF. The CDR3 DNA sequence: TGTGCCACCAGCAGATCCTTGACTGAAAATGAGCAGTTCTTC.

The J gene is TRBJ2-1, the V gene TRBV27; no firm D call. V lost 7 bases and J 5 bases, leaving 12 bases between the germline ends. Per the germline V gene, CDR1 is MNHEY and CDR2 is SMNVEV (reference sequence). The CDR3 runs to 13 residues. The CDR3, as DNA: TGTGCCAGCATTCGTTTAGGAAACAATGAGCAGTTCTTC. Encoded protein: CASIRLGNNEQFF.